This T cell receptor beta chain was profiled in a study of blood T cell repertoires in COVID-19. At the level of the study: Material from acute and convalescent COVID-19 was sourced from the United States, Italy and Spain.

The ends were cut back, 2 bases at V and 1 base at J, with 9 bases in the middle. CDR3 length equals 15 residues. Germline V gene lookup returns CDR1 KGHSH and CDR2 LQKENI. Original handling: How many nucleated cells were present was estimated from reference gene primer amplification. Using immunoSEQ multiplex PCR, the repertoire was profiled, and TCRdb retains in-frame clones only, with some absent. V and J calls and clone size are as listed in that table; D and trimming were resolved from the DNA. The sample lists hundreds of thousands of clones; 65% to 90% were seen once. The chain recombines TRBV18 with TRBJ2-1; weak D call: TRBD1 (6 bases). The TCR sequence derives from a woman between 40 and 55 years old with acute COVID-19. The sequenced sample was PBMCs or T cells enriched from blood (not recorded which). The DNA of the CDR3 is TGTGCCAGCTCACCAAGGCAGGGGTCCTACAATGAGCAGTTCTTC. Amino acid sequence: CASSPRQGSYNEQFF.